This T cell receptor beta chain was found in a study of human T cells and chemical hapten exposure. Regarding the study as a whole: DPC sensitization produced no change in TCRs with frequency above 1 in 1000.

Using its own MiXCR run on the RACE reads, TCRdb lists one record per CDR3 protein. The data contain around 110,000 distinct CDR3 sequences, over 10% of them singletons. Many counts were recorded for this clonotype. The antigen remains unidentified. CDR1 LGHNA and CDR2 YSLEER come from the germline V gene. V lost 0 bases, J lost 3 bases, and 9 bases lay in between. The CDR3 spans 16 residues. Time point here: patch test 1, 2 weeks after DPC sensitization. This sample's treatment: therapeutic diphenylcyclopropenone sensitization with weekly scalp DPC. Before extraction, the whole blood was not fractionated, and total RNA was taken from it.

The rearrangement uses TRBV4-3 and TRBJ2-6; unclear D gene. The specimen was whole blood, collected in connection with sensitization to the hapten diphenylcyclopropenone (DPC). The sequence derives from a woman aged 45-59 years with alopecia areata. Some clones in this sample may be carry-over from other donors' samples. The CDR3 coding sequence is TGCGCCAGCAGCCAAGATGAGGTTTTTGGGGCCAACGTCCTGACTTTC. Residues: CASSQDEVFGANVLTF.